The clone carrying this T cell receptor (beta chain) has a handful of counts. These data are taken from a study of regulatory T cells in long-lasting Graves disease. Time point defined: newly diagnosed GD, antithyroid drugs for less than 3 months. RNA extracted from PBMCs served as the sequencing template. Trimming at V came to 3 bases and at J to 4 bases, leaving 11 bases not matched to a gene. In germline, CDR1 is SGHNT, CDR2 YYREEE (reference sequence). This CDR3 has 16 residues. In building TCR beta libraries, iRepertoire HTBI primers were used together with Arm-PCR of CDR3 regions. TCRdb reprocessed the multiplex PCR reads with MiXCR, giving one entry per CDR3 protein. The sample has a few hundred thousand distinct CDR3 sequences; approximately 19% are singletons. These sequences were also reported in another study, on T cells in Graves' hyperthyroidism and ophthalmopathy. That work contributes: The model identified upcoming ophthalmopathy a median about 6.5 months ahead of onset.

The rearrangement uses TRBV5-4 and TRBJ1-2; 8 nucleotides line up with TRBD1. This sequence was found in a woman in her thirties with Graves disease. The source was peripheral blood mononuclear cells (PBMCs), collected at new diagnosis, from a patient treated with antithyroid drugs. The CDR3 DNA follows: TGTGCCAGCAGCTCGCGAAATATAACAGGGGGCTATGGCTACACCTTC. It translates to CASSSRNITGGYGYTF.